The text below deals with one T cell receptor (beta chain). What it binds is unknown. The data are from a study of identical twins. Notes on the study in general: Fewer insertions were carried by abundant cord blood beta clonotypes, but none was seen in memory repertoires. Zero-insertion analyses could be partly confounded by invariant MAIT and iNKT cells.

TCRdb passed the 5' RACE reads through MiXCR, listing each CDR3 protein once. The table shows about 890,000 distinct CDR3 sequences, with approximately 13% occurring only once. Germline CDR1 is MNHNS and CDR2 is SASEGT. There are 16 residues in the CDR3. V shed 6 bases and J 3 bases; nucleotides not matched to a gene: 4. These data were likewise used in another study, on yellow fever vaccine responses in identical twins.

Input material: PBMCs. The TCR sequence derives from a young woman in good health. The chain has TRBV6-1 and TRBJ2-1; TRBD2 agrees at 14 bases. CDR3 loop: CASRQTSGRDYNEQFF. CDR3 DNA sequence: TGTGCCAGCAGGCAGACTAGCGGGAGGGACTACAATGAGCAGTTCTTC.